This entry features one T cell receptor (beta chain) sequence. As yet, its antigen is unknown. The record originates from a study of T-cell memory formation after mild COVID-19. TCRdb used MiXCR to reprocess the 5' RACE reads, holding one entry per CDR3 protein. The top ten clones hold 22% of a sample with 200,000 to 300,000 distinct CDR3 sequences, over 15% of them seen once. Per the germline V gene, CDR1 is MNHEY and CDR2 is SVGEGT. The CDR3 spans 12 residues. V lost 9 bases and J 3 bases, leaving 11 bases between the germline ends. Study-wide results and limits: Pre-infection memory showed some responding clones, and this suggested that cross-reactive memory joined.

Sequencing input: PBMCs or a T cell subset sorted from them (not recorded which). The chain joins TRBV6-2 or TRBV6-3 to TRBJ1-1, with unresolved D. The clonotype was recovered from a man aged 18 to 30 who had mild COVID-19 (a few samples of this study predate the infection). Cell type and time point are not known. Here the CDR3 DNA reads TGTGCCAGTACATCCGGGGACACTGAAGCTTTCTTT. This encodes CASTSGDTEAFF.